This T cell receptor beta chain emerged from a study of shared clonotypes between healthy human individuals. This clone came up once. Other DNA sequences in this specimen translate into the identical CDR3. Deep-level assay runs were performed. Here immunoSEQ multiplex PCR was the method, and the copy in TCRdb shows in-frame clones only, minus some. The table lists about 2.4 million clones, 85% to 95% of them singletons. CDR3 length: 13 residues. Trimming left V 4 bases short and J 5 bases short, with 11 bases between. CDR1 and CDR2 from the germline V gene are GTSNPN and SVGIG (reference sequence). Source material: naive CD4+ T cells sorted from blood. Subset specified: CD45RA+ positively selected. The sequence came from a young man in good health. This chain uses TRBV30 with TRBJ1-4; possible D gene TRBD1, 6 bases. The CDR3 DNA sequence: TGTGCCTGGAAGCAGGGGAGGAATGAAAAACTGTTTTTT. Translated, it gives CAWKQGRNEKLFF.